This T cell receptor (beta chain) was documented in a study of T-cell memory formation after mild COVID-19. As for the study in general: Clusters were largely donor specific.

Study-level points and caveats: CD4/CD8 balance held among clones contracting day 15 to 85, and later expanders leaned CD4+. A subset of responding clones appeared in pre-infection memory, suggesting cross-reactive memory joined.

5'RACE primed from the constant segment yielded TCR alpha and TCR beta cDNA libraries bearing sample barcodes and UMIs. Each CDR3 protein gets one entry after TCRdb re-called the 5' RACE reads with MiXCR. Of 300,000 to 350,000 distinct CDR3 sequences listed, over 11% were seen once; the top ten hold over 20%. Germline V CDR1 and CDR2: SNHLY, FYNNEI. The CDR3 contains 15 residues. Trimming cost V 6 bases and J 6 bases, with 18 bases left between them. There are a few counts of this clonotype. Its specificity is unknown. Sequencing was carried out using PBMCs or a T cell subset sorted from them (not recorded which). This TCR came from a young man who had mild COVID-19 (a few samples of this study predate the infection). Cell type and time point are not known. J is TRBJ2-1 and V is TRBV2; D gene uncertain. Here the CDR3 DNA reads TGTGCCAGCAGATTACTGGTGGTTGATGGCAATGAGCAGTTCTTC. It yields the protein CASRLLVVDGNEQFF.